These T cell receptor beta chains were read from a single sample in a study of T cell responses to AZD1222 COVID-19 vaccine. Sequencing used immunoSEQ multiplex PCR; TCRdb keeps in-frame clones, though not all of them. Of 100,000 to 110,000 clones listed, nearly 95% are singletons. The sequencing here drew on peripheral blood, taken on day 0 of AZD1222 vaccination. The receptors stem from an adult in good health. Each CDR3 is given with its conserved first and last residue. The D gene is left open where the match is weak. Size tells how often a clone was seen (once, few, many) or the class of an expanded clone, and some rows leave it out.

j_call	clone_size	v_call	d_call	cdr3_nt	cdr3_aa
TRBJ2-1	NA	TRBV19	NA	TGTGCCAGTAAGTCAGCCAGGGGTTACAATGAGCAGTTCTTC	CASKSARGYNEQFF
TRBJ2-1	NA	TRBV29-1	TRBD1	TGCAGCGTTCAAACAGGGGATGAGCAGTTCTTC	CSVQTGDEQFF
TRBJ2-3	NA	TRBV18	NA	TGTGCCAGCTCACGAACCGGGACCCCAACTTTATTGGATACGCAGTATTTT	CASSRTGTPTLLDTQYF
TRBJ2-7	NA	TRBV4-2	NA	TGTGCCAGCAGCTGGGGGGCTACGGCCTACGATTCCTACGAGCAGTACTTC	CASSWGATAYDSYEQYF
TRBJ2-7	NA	TRBV6-1	NA	TGTGCCAGCAGTGATTACTACGAGCAGTACTTC	CASSDYYEQYF
TRBJ1-6	NA	TRBV6-5	NA	TGTGCCAGCAGTTACTCCGGTGGCAGGAATTCACCCCTCCACTTT	CASSYSGGRNSPLHF
TRBJ1-2	NA	TRBV6-5	NA	TGTGCCAGCAGCCGCGATAGGTTGGATGGCTACACCTTC	CASSRDRLDGYTF
TRBJ1-2	NA	TRBV7-9	NA	TGTGCCAGCAGCCTAGCGGAGGGGGAGAACTATGGCTACACCTTC	CASSLAEGENYGYTF
TRBJ2-4	NA	TRBV11-2	NA	TGTGCCAGCAGCCCCCAGACCTTCGCTAGCGCGGGCAAAAACATTCAGTACTTC	CASSPQTFASAGKNIQYF
TRBJ2-2	NA	TRBV4-1	NA	TGCGCCAGCAGCCCAATTCCCGGGACACCCACCGGGGAGCTGTTTTTT	CASSPIPGTPTGELFF
TRBJ1-5	NA	TRBV19	NA	TGTGCCAGTAGTATTGTAATGGGTGCAGATAGCAATCAGCCCCAGCATTTT	CASSIVMGADSNQPQHF
TRBJ2-1	NA	TRBV7-3	TRBD2	TGTGCCAGCAGCCGCGGGGGTCTGGCGGGAGCAGATGAGCAGTTCTTC	CASSRGGLAGADEQFF
TRBJ1-2	NA	TRBV5-8	NA	TGTGCCAGCAGCTTGGGGGGGTTGGCCTATGGCTACACCTTC	CASSLGGLAYGYTF
TRBJ2-1	NA	TRBV4-1	NA	TGCGCCAGCAGCCGTGGCGAGAACAATGAGCAGTTCTTC	CASSRGENNEQFF
TRBJ1-3	NA	TRBV19	NA	TGTGCCAGTAGCGGGAAGTCTAGAAACACCATATATTTT	CASSGKSRNTIYF
TRBJ2-1	NA	TRBV3-1/TRBV3-2	TRBD2	TGTGCCAGCAGCCAAGCCCTAGCGGGAGCTTACAATGAGCAGTTCTTC	CASSQALAGAYNEQFF
TRBJ1-1	NA	TRBV27	TRBD1	TGTGCCAGCAGTCGACAGGGCCCGAACACTGAAGCTTTCTTT	CASSRQGPNTEAFF
TRBJ2-7	few	TRBV4-2	NA	TGTGCCAGCAGCTTCGCCCAGGGCGACCACGAGCAGTACTTC	CASSFAQGDHEQYF
TRBJ2-7	NA	TRBV5-1	NA	TGCGCCAGCAGCTTGGCAGGGGAGGACGAGCAGTACTTC	CASSLAGEDEQYF
TRBJ2-5	NA	TRBV4-2	NA	TGTGCCAGCAGCCAAGGGACGGGGCAAGAGACCCAGTACTTC	CASSQGTGQETQYF
TRBJ2-5	NA	TRBV5-1	NA	TGCGCCAGCAGCTTGGGACTAGGGGGACAAGAGACCCAGTACTTC	CASSLGLGGQETQYF
TRBJ1-1	NA	TRBV28	NA	TGTGCCAGCAGTTTTAGCGCTGAAGCTTTCTTT	CASSFSAEAFF
TRBJ1-2	NA	TRBV18	NA	TGTGCCAGCTCAGTCCGGACGGCTTTATTCGGTTCCGGCTACACCTTC	CASSVRTALFGSGYTF
TRBJ1-1	NA	TRBV3-1/TRBV3-2	NA	TGTGCCAGCAGCCAAGGGACAGTGGGCACTGAAGCTTTCTTT	CASSQGTVGTEAFF
TRBJ2-5	NA	TRBV5-6	NA	TGTGCCAGCAGCTTGGGTGTGGGAGAGACCCAGTACTTC	CASSLGVGETQYF
TRBJ2-1	NA	TRBV19	TRBD1	TGTGCCAGTAGCCTATTAAATCGACAGGGGGCAAGAAATGAGCAGTTCTTC	CASSLLNRQGARNEQFF
TRBJ2-1	NA	TRBV7-6	TRBD2	TGTGCCAGCAGCTTAGCCGGGACTAGAGGGTTGCATGAGCAGTTCTTC	CASSLAGTRGLHEQFF
TRBJ2-7	NA	TRBV2	NA	TGTGCCAGCACTGGGGAAACCTACGAGCAGTACTTC	CASTGETYEQYF
TRBJ1-6	NA	TRBV3-1/TRBV3-2	TRBD1	TGTGCCAGCAGCCATAACCCGGGACAGGGATTTGGTTCACCCCTCCACTTT	CASSHNPGQGFGSPLHF
TRBJ1-6	once	TRBV10-2	NA	TGCGCCAGCAGTGATGGGCAGGGTATTGGATCACCCCTCCACTTT	CASSDGQGIGSPLHF
TRBJ1-1	NA	TRBV1	NA	TGCACCAGCAGCCCCCCACCAGCCCAGAACACTGAAGCTTTCTTT	CTSSPPPAQNTEAFF
TRBJ1-1	NA	TRBV15	NA	TGTGCCACCAGCAGAGATCGAACAGTCGCTGAAGCTTTCTTT	CATSRDRTVAEAFF
TRBJ2-7	NA	TRBV27	NA	TGTGCCAGCAGCCTAGACCTCTACGAGCAGTACTTC	CASSLDLYEQYF
TRBJ2-7	NA	TRBV9	TRBD2	TGTGCCAGCAACCGGGGGAGGGATACCTACGAGCAGTACTTC	CASNRGRDTYEQYF
TRBJ1-3	NA	TRBV5-1	NA	TGCGCCAGCAGGGACGGCACGGGAAACACCATATATTTT	CASRDGTGNTIYF
TRBJ1-2	NA	TRBV2	NA	TGTGCCAGCAGTGGCAGGGGCGACTATGGCTACACCTTC	CASSGRGDYGYTF
TRBJ2-5	NA	TRBV6-5	TRBD2	TGTGCCAGCAGTTGGACTAGCGGGAGAGGCGAGACCCAGTACTTC	CASSWTSGRGETQYF
TRBJ1-5	NA	TRBV7-2	NA	TGTGCCAGCACTCTCGGGTCCGGGATCCCGGGGCCCCAGCATTTT	CASTLGSGIPGPQHF
TRBJ1-2	NA	TRBV5-4	NA	TGTGCCAGCAGCCTCGGGGGCCGTAGTGGCTACACCTTC	CASSLGGRSGYTF
TRBJ2-5	NA	TRBV30	NA	TGTGCCTGGAGTGCCGGGGGGACCCAGTACTTC	CAWSAGGTQYF
TRBJ2-7	NA	TRBV5-1	TRBD2	TGCGCCAGCAGCTTGGGCGGGGGATCCGAGCAGTACTTC	CASSLGGGSEQYF
TRBJ1-3	few	TRBV5-1	NA	TGCGCCAGCACCAGGGTACCTGGAAACACCATATATTTT	CASTRVPGNTIYF
TRBJ1-4	NA	TRBV11-2	NA	TGTGCCAGCAGCACGCCGACCCTTCTAAACGAAAAACTGTTTTTT	CASSTPTLLNEKLFF
TRBJ2-1	NA	TRBV7-9	NA	TGTGCCAGCAGCTTTAGCGGATTGCGGGCGAGCTCCTACAATGAGCAGTTCTTC	CASSFSGLRASSYNEQFF
TRBJ1-2	NA	TRBV29-1	NA	TGCAGCGTTTATTTGGGAGCGGGTGGCTACACCTTC	CSVYLGAGGYTF
TRBJ2-2	NA	TRBV27	NA	TGTGCCAGCAGTTACGGGGGCGCCGGGGAGCTGTTTTTT	CASSYGGAGELFF
TRBJ2-1	NA	TRBV28	TRBD2	TGTGCCAGCAGTTTTCCTACTAGCGGGAGGCATGAGCAGTTCTTC	CASSFPTSGRHEQFF
TRBJ2-7	NA	TRBV5-6	TRBD2	TGTGCCAGCAGCGCGTCGGGACTAGCGGGTGAGCTTCGGTGGGAGCAGTACTTC	CASSASGLAGELRWEQYF
TRBJ1-3	NA	TRBV6-6	NA	TGTGCCAGCACCAACGAGGCAGACCACTCTGGAAACACCATATATTTT	CASTNEADHSGNTIYF
TRBJ1-2	once	TRBV2	NA	TGTGCCAGCACTTCCTCCAGGGAAAGTTATGGCTACACCTTC	CASTSSRESYGYTF
TRBJ2-1	NA	TRBV5-6	NA	TGTGCCAGCAGCTTGAACGTTCCAGTTGAGCAGTTCTTC	CASSLNVPVEQFF
TRBJ2-3	NA	TRBV11-3	NA	TGTGCCAGCAGCCCCGAGGGTCCAGATACGCAGTATTTT	CASSPEGPDTQYF